These T cell receptor beta chains were read from a single sample in a study of cytomegalovirus exposure and HLA in healthy donors. The assay was immunoSEQ multiplex PCR, and TCRdb's table has in-frame clones only and misses some. The sample lists under 150,000 clones; 70% to 85% were seen once. The specimen sequenced was PBMCs. These receptors were collected from a woman aged 18-29 years in good health and CMV-seronegative. Both conserved end residues are part of each CDR3. Fields, in order: clone size, D gene, J gene, V gene, CDR3 DNA, CDR3 protein. A D gene is named only where the DNA matches it firmly. A clone size is listed for some rows: how often the clone was seen (once, few, many), or a class if it is expanded.

>NA|NA|TRBJ1-1|TRBV18
TGTGCCAGCTCACCTCTGGGGGGAAAGGACACTGAAGCTTTCTTT
CASSPLGGKDTEAFF
>NA|TRBD1|TRBJ2-7|TRBV5-8
TGTGCCAGCAGCATACAGGGGCCGGGGTACGAGCAGTACTTC
CASSIQGPGYEQYF
>NA|NA|TRBJ1-5|TRBV5-5
TGTGCCAGCAGCTTGGGAGGATACGGCAATCAGCCCCAGCATTTT
CASSLGGYGNQPQHF
>NA|NA|TRBJ2-3|TRBV7-7
TGTGCCAGCAGCCTCTTTCGAGGGGATACGCAGTATTTT
CASSLFRGDTQYF
>once|NA|TRBJ2-3|TRBV7-2
TGTGCCAGCAGCTTTGACCCCAGCGGGAGCACAGATACGCAGTATTTT
CASSFDPSGSTDTQYF
>few|NA|TRBJ1-5|TRBV19
TGTGCCAGTAGTATAATCGATCAGCCCCAGCATTTT
CASSIIDQPQHF
>NA|NA|TRBJ2-7|TRBV29-1
TGCAGCGTTGTTGCGGGGCGCGGCGACGAGCAGTACTTC
CSVVAGRGDEQYF
>NA|NA|TRBJ2-3|TRBV6-6
TGTGCCAGCAGTTACTCGGTCAGGGCGAAGGCAGATACGCAGTATTTT
CASSYSVRAKADTQYF
>NA|NA|TRBJ2-1|TRBV11-3
TGTGCCAGCAGCTTGGGAGAATTTGGGAATGAGCAGTTCTTC
CASSLGEFGNEQFF
>NA|TRBD1|TRBJ1-1|TRBV19
TGTGCCAGTAGTAATCGGACAGGGATGGGGAGCACTGAAGCTTTCTTT
CASSNRTGMGSTEAFF
>NA|NA|TRBJ1-3|TRBV7-2
TGTGCCAGCAGCTCTCCCGCCCGCGACACCATATATTTT
CASSSPARDTIYF
>once|NA|TRBJ2-5|TRBV28
TGTGCCAGCAGTTCTAAGGAGACCCAGTACTTC
CASSSKETQYF
>NA|NA|TRBJ1-2|TRBV5-6
TGTGCCAGCAGCTTGGGAGCCGGCTACACCTTC
CASSLGAGYTF
>NA|TRBD1|TRBJ2-4|TRBV19
TGTGCCAGTAGTTCCCGGGACAGGAGAAGGGCCAAAAACATTCAGTACTTC
CASSSRDRRRAKNIQYF
>few|TRBD2|TRBJ2-3|TRBV4-1
TGCGCCAGCAGCCAAGGGAACGGGGAGGGAGATACGCAGTATTTT
CASSQGNGEGDTQYF
>NA|TRBD1|TRBJ1-6|TRBV7-9
TGTGCCAGCAGCTTCGGGGACAGAAGAGATTCACCCCTCCACTTT
CASSFGDRRDSPLHF
>NA|NA|TRBJ1-2|TRBV29-1
TGCAGCGTTACAGGGTTGTCTTCCTACTATGGCTACACCTTC
CSVTGLSSYYGYTF
>NA|TRBD2|TRBJ2-1|TRBV6-4
TGTGCCAGCAGTTTAGAACCACTAGCGGGGGGGAATGAGCAGTTCTTC
CASSLEPLAGGNEQFF
>few|TRBD1|TRBJ2-7|TRBV10-3
TGTGCCATCAGTACGACAGGGACCTCTCGGGAGCAGTACTTC
CAISTTGTSREQYF
>NA|NA|TRBJ1-2|TRBV7-9
TGTTCCACCGAAGGGGGGGATAATGGCTACACCTTC
CSTEGGDNGYTF
>once|TRBD2|TRBJ2-1|TRBV4-2
TGTGCCAGCAGCCAGACTAGCGGAGGGAACTACAATGAGCAGTTCTTC
CASSQTSGGNYNEQFF
>NA|NA|TRBJ1-5|TRBV28
TGTGCCAGCACCCCGGGCAATCAGCCCCAGCATTTT
CASTPGNQPQHF
>NA|NA|TRBJ2-7|TRBV15
TGTGCCACCAGCAGAGATGGGGTATCGGGGTTCTACGAGCAGTACTTC
CATSRDGVSGFYEQYF
>NA|NA|TRBJ2-7|TRBV2
TGTGCCAGCAGTGAAGTCAGCGAGCAGTACTTC
CASSEVSEQYF
>once|NA|TRBJ2-7|TRBV5-1
TGCGCCAGCAGCTTGGGAGGACAGTCTTACGAGCAGTACTTC
CASSLGGQSYEQYF
>NA|TRBD1|TRBJ2-7|TRBV2
TGTGCCACTACGGGACAGGGTGGTGGCTACGAGCAGTACTTC
CATTGQGGGYEQYF
>NA|NA|TRBJ2-5|TRBV6-1
TGTGCCACCCAGTTTGGTGTACAAGAGACCCAGTACTTC
CATQFGVQETQYF
>many|NA|TRBJ1-2|TRBV19
TGTGCCAGTAGTTCTGGGACTGTATATGGCTACACCTTC
CASSSGTVYGYTF
>few|TRBD2|TRBJ2-5|TRBV5-1
TGCGCCAGCAGCTCGCTTGGACTAGGAGAGACCCAGTACTTC
CASSSLGLGETQYF
>NA|TRBD1|TRBJ1-4|TRBV15
TGTGCCACCAGCAGAGATGGGGACAGGGGGAATGAAAAACTGTTTTTT
CATSRDGDRGNEKLFF
>few|NA|TRBJ1-1|TRBV6-1
TGTGCCAGCAAATCGTCCGGGAATAGCCTTGAAGCTTTCTTT
CASKSSGNSLEAFF
>once|TRBD2|TRBJ2-2|TRBV5-4
TGTGCCAGCAGCTCAGCGGGGGGCACCGGGGAGCTGTTTTTT
CASSSAGGTGELFF
>NA|TRBD1|TRBJ1-2|TRBV6-5
TGTGCCAGCAGTAAACAGGGGCCGAGGGACTATGGCTACACCTTC
CASSKQGPRDYGYTF
>once|NA|TRBJ2-7|TRBV11-3
TGTGCCAGCAGCCGTGGTGTGGGCTACGAGCAGTACTTC
CASSRGVGYEQYF
>NA|NA|TRBJ1-1|TRBV5-1
TGCGCCAGCAGCTTGGGCAGGTCAAGTGAAGCTTTCTTT
CASSLGRSSEAFF
>once|TRBD2|TRBJ2-1|TRBV27
TGTGCCAGCAAGGGACTAGCGGGTTACAATGAGCAGTTCTTC
CASKGLAGYNEQFF
>NA|TRBD1|TRBJ1-1|TRBV7-9
TGTGCCAGCAGCTTAGGCCCCATTCAGCTCACAGGGGCTTCCGCTTTCTTT
CASSLGPIQLTGASAFF